What follows describes a single T cell receptor beta chain. Authors' analysis steps: The assay estimated nucleated cells by amplifying reference gene primers. Generated by immunoSEQ multiplex PCR, the TCRdb table keeps only in-frame clones and is missing some. D and trimming were read from the DNA, whereas the V and J calls and clone size are those reported in that table. The sample shows 130,000 to 150,000 clones, roughly 87% of them seen only once. The sample originates from a study of blood T cell repertoires in COVID-19. Study-level background: Sites in the United States, Italy and Spain provided acute and convalescent COVID-19 samples. T cells, B-cell-depleted T cells, or PBMCs provided the cDNA or gDNA that served as material.

Germline assignment: CDR1 KGHSH and CDR2 LQKENI. The CDR3 is 14 residues long. V dropped 3 bases and J dropped 2 bases, with 8 bases sitting between them. The chain combines TRBV18 with TRBJ1-3; D gene uncertain. This TCR was recovered from a woman in her forties or fifties with acute or convalescent COVID-19. The material sequenced was peripheral blood. The CDR3 protein is CASSPGGTGNTIYF. The CDR3 DNA is TGTGCCAGCTCACCTGGCGGTACTGGAAACACCATATATTTT.